The entry that follows covers one TCR beta chain sequence. The sample is drawn from a study of T-cell memory formation after mild COVID-19. TCRdb reprocessed the 5' RACE reads with MiXCR, giving one entry per CDR3 protein. The table includes 300,000 to 350,000 distinct CDR3 sequences, around 13% detected once. V lost 1 base and J lost 7; bases outside the gene matches: 11. CDR1 is SGHRS, CDR2 YFSETQ, per germline. CDR3 length equals 15 residues. The sequenced sample consisted of PBMCs or a T cell subset sorted from them (not recorded which). This receptor was identified in a man between 18 and 35 years old who had mild COVID-19 (a few samples of this study predate the infection). Cell type and time point are not known. This chain uses TRBV5-1 with TRBJ2-7; TRBD1 matches 7 bases. The CDR3 nucleotides are TGCGCCAGCAGCTTGTCGGGAACAGGGGTGTGGGAGCAGTACTTC. Amino acid sequence: CASSLSGTGVWEQYF.